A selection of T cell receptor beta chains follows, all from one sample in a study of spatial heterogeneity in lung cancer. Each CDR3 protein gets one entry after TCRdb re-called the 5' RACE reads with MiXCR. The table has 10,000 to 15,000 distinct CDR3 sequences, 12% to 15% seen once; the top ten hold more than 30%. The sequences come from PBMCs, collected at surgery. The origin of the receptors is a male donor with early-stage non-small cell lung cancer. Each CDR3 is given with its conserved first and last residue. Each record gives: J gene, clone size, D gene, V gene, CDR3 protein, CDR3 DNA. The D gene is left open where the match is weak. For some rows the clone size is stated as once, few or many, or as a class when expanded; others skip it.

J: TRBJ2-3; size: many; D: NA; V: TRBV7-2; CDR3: CASTLTGPDTQYF; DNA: TGTGCCAGCACCTTAACGGGCCCAGATACGCAGTATTTT
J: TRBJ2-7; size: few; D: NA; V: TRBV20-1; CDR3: CSASVDSRTYEQYF; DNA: TGCAGTGCTAGTGTGGACTCCAGAACCTACGAGCAGTACTTC
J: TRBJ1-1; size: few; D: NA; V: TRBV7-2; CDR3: CASSRPKGTEAFF; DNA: TGTGCCAGCAGCCGGCCCAAGGGCACTGAAGCTTTCTTT
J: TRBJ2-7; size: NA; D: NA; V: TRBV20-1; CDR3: CSARDARQTSYEQYF; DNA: TGCAGTGCTAGAGATGCGAGACAAACTTCCTACGAGCAGTACTTC
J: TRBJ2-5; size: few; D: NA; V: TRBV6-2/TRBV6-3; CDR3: CASGGHVGPTETQYF; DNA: TGTGCCAGCGGGGGACACGTGGGTCCGACAGAGACCCAGTACTTC
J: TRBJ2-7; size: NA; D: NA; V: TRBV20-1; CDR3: CSADPRTALPYEQYF; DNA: TGCAGTGCCGACCCTCGGACAGCTCTCCCCTACGAGCAGTACTTC
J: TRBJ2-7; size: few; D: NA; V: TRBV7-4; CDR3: CASSLVGGDPDGKSYEQYF; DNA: TGTGCCAGCAGCTTAGTAGGGGGAGACCCGGACGGGAAATCCTACGAGCAGTACTTC
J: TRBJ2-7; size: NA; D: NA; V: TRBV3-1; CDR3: CASSSGGPYEQYF; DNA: TGTGCCAGCAGTTCCGGGGGGCCCTACGAGCAGTACTTC
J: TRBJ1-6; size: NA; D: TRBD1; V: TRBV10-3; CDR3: CAISEGQGLYNSPLHF; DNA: TGTGCCATCAGTGAGGGACAGGGGCTTTATAATTCACCCCTCCACTTT
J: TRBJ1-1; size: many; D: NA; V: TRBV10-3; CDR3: CAISEEVYTEAFF; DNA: TGTGCCATCAGCGAAGAGGTGTACACTGAAGCTTTCTTT
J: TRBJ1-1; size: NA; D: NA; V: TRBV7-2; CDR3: CASSPQLGTEAFF; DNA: TGTGCCAGCAGCCCGCAGCTGGGCACTGAAGCTTTCTTT
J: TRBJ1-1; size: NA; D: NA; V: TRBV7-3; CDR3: CASSLTGAVREAFF; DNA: TGTGCCAGCAGCTTAACAGGGGCAGTCCGGGAAGCTTTCTTT
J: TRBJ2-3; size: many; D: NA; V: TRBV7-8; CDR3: CASSSKTRGAGDTQYF; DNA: TGTGCCAGCAGCTCTAAGACTAGGGGGGCAGGAGATACGCAGTATTTT
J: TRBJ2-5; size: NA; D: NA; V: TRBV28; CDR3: CASNVRETQYF; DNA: TGTGCCAGCAACGTAAGAGAGACCCAGTACTTC
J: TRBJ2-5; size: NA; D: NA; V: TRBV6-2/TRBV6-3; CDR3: CASSYSGGSHQETQYF; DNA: TGTGCCAGCAGTTACTCGGGCGGCTCCCACCAAGAGACCCAGTACTTC
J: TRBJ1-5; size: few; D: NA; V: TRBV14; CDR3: CAPGGWGCNQPQHF; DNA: TGTGCCCCCGGCGGGTGGGGTTGTAATCAGCCCCAGCATTTT
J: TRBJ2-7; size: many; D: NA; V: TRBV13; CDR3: CASSLGGGEQYF; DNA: TGTGCCAGCAGCTTAGGAGGGGGCGAGCAGTACTTC
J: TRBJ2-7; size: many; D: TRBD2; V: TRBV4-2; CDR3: CASSQEGPSGGDEQYF; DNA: TGTGCCAGCAGCCAAGAGGGGCCTAGCGGGGGTGACGAGCAGTACTTC
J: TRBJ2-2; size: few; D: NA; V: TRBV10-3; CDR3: CAISESGGHITSNTGELFF; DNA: TGTGCCATCAGTGAGTCTGGAGGACACATAACATCGAACACCGGGGAGCTGTTTTTT
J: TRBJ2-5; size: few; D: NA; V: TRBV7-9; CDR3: CASSRGHPSAETQYF; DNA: TGTGCCAGCAGCCGAGGACACCCGTCAGCCGAGACCCAGTACTTC
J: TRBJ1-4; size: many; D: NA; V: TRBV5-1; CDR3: CASSPEGQLNEKLFF; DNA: TGCGCCAGCAGCCCGGAGGGGCAGCTTAATGAAAAACTGTTTTTT
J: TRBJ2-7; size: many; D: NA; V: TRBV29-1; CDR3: CSVVVGFEQYF; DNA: TGCAGCGTTGTTGTAGGGTTCGAGCAGTACTTC
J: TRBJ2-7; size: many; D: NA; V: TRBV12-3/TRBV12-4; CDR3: CASSLIQYEQYF; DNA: TGTGCCAGCAGTTTAATCCAGTACGAGCAGTACTTC
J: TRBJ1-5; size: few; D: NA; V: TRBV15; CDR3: CATQQGSRGVIQPQHF; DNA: TGTGCCACCCAACAGGGCAGCAGGGGAGTGATTCAGCCCCAGCATTTT
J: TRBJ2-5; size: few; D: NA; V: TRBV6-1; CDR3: CASRSGRTQETQYF; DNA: TGTGCCAGCAGGAGTGGGAGGACCCAGGAGACCCAGTACTTC
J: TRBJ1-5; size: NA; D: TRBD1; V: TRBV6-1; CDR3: CASSAHRGLHQPQHF; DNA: TGTGCCAGCAGTGCTCACAGGGGTTTGCATCAGCCCCAGCATTTT
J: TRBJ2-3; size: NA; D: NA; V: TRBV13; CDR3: CASSPPSGSGATDTQYF; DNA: TGTGCCAGCAGCCCCCCGAGCGGGTCCGGTGCCACAGATACGCAGTATTTT
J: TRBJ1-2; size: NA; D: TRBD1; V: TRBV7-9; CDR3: CASSPFTGGETYGYTF; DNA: TGTGCCAGCAGCCCTTTCACAGGGGGCGAGACCTATGGCTACACCTTC
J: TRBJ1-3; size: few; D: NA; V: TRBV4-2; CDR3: CASSSDSFLSGNTIYF; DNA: TGTGCCAGCAGCTCTGACAGCTTTCTCTCTGGAAACACCATATATTTT
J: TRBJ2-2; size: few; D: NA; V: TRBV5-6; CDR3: CASSLALLTASNTGELFF; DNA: TGTGCCAGCAGCTTGGCCTTATTGACAGCCTCGAACACCGGGGAGCTGTTTTTT